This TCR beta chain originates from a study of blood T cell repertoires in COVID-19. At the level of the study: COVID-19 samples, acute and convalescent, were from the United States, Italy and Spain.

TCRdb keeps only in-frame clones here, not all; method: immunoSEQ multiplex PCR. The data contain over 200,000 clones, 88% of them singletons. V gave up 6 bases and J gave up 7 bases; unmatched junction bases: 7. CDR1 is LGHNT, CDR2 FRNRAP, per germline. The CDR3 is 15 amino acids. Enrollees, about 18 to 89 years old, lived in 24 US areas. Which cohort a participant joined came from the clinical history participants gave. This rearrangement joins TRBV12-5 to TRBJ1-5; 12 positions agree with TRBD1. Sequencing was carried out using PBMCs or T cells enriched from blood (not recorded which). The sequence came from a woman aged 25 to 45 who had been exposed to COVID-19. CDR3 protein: CASGLGQGAWQPQHF. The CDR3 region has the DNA TGTGCTAGTGGCCTGGGACAGGGGGCCTGGCAGCCCCAGCATTTT.